This T cell receptor (beta chain) originates from a study of T cell repertoires in cytomegalovirus infection. As for the study in general: Matching HLA type, along with CMV infection, was indicated by public TCR beta signatures.

Germline CDR1 LNHDA, CDR2 SQIVND (reference sequence). V lost 6 bases, J lost 2 bases, and 16 bases lay in between. CDR3 size: 15 residues. A single record per CDR3 protein comes from TCRdb applying MiXCR to the reads. The repertoire holds about 920,000 distinct CDR3 sequences, with around 32% as singletons. Study findings and constraints: Within the response measured ex vivo, HLA-C-restricted CMV-specific TCR beta clonotypes were dominant.

Worth noting for this clonotype: Its antigen is not known.

The chain couples TRBV19 to TRBJ1-1; TRBD1 might be the D (5 bases). Material: cultured CD8+ T cells from PBMCs, obtained from culture after CMV antigen stimulation. This sequence was found in a human donor in good health (CMV status not recorded). Some clones in this sample may be carry-over from other donors' samples. The CDR3 loop reads CASRRGAATNTEAFF. The DNA for the CDR3 is TGTGCCAGTAGGAGGGGCGCAGCTACCAACACTGAAGCTTTCTTT.